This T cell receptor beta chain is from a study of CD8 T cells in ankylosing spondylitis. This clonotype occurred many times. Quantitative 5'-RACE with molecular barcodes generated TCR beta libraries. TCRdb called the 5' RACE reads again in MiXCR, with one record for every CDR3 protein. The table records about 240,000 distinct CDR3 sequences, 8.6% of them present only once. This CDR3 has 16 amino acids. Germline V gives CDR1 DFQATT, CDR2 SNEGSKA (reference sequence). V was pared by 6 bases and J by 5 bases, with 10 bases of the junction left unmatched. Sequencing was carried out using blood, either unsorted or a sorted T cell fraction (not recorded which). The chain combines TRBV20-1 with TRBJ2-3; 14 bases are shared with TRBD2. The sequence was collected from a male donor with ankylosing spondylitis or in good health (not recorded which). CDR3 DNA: TGCAGTGCCCGGCGACTAGCGGGGGGGCGGGGAGATACGCAGTATTTT. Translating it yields CSARRLAGGRGDTQYF.